This T cell receptor beta chain comes out of a study of radiation and T cells in renal cell carcinoma. Profiled with immunoSEQ multiplex PCR; TCRdb holds only in-frame clones, not every one. The repertoire includes around 29,000 clones, around 85% of them detected once, and 30% to 35% sits in the top ten. As to time point: blood 4 weeks post-SBRT, at nephrectomy. As for treatment: 15 Gy SBRT to primary tumor, nephrectomy 4 weeks later. The CDR3 sequence is 15 residues long. CDR1 is MNHEY and CDR2 is SVGAGI in the germline V gene. V was clipped by 8 bases and J by 0 bases, with 15 bases between them. Sequencing was performed on blood, taken from a patient whose treatment included radiotherapy and nephrectomy. The chain links TRBV6-5 to TRBJ2-3, with a tentative D call TRBD1 (5 bases). The sequence was collected from a man aged 60-69 years with renal cell carcinoma. DNA for the CDR3: TGTGCCAGCCGTTTAGGGGCTACTAGCACAGATACGCAGTATTTT. Its protein product is CASRLGATSTDTQYF.